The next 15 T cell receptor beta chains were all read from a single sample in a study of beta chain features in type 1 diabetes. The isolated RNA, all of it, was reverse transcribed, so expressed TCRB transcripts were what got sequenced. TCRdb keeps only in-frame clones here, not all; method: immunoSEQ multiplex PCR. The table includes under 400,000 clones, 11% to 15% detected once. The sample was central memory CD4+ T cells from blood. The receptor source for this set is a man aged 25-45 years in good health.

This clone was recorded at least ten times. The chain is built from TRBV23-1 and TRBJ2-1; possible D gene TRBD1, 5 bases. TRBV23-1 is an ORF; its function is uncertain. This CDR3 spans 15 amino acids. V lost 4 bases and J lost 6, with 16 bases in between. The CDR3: CASSLIRGHGNEQFF. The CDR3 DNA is TGCGCCAGCAGTCTCATTAGAGGACACGGCAATGAGCAGTTCTTC.

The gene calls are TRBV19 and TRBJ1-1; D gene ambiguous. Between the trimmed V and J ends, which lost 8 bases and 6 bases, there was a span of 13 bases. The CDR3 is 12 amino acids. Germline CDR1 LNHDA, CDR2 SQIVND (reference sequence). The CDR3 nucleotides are TGTGCCAGTGGATTATATAGGGCTGAAGCTTTCTTT. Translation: CASGLYRAEAFF.

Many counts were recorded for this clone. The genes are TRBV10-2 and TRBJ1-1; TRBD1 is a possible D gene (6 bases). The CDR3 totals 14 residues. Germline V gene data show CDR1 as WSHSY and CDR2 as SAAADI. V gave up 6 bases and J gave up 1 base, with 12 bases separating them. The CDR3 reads CASSPTGGNTEAFF. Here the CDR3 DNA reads TGCGCCAGCAGCCCGACAGGTGGGAACACTGAAGCTTTCTTT.

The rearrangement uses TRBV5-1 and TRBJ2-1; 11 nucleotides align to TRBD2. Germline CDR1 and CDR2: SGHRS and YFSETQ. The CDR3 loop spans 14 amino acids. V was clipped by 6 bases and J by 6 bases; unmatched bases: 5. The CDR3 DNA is TGCGCCAGCACTTATCTAGCGGGAGGCAATGAGCAGTTCTTC. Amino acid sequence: CASTYLAGGNEQFF.

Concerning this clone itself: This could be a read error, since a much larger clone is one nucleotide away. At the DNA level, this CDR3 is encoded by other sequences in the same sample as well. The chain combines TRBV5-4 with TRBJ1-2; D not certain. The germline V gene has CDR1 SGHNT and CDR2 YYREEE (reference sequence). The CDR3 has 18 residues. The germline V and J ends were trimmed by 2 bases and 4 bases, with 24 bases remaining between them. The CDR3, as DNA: TGTGCCAGCAGCTTACACGTGCCGGGCAAGGCGATTACCTATGGCTACACCTTC. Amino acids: CASSLHVPGKAITYGYTF.

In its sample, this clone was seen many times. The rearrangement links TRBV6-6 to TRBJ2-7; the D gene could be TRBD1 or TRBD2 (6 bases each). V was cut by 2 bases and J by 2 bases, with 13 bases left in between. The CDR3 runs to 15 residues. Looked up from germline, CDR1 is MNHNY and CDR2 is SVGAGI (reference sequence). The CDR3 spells CASSYRGQGTYEQYF. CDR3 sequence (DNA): TGTGCCAGCAGTTACCGGGGGCAGGGAACCTACGAGCAGTACTTC.

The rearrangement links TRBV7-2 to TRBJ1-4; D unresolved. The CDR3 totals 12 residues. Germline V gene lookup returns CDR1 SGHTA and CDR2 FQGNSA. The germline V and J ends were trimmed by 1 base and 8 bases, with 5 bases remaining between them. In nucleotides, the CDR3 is TGTGCCAGCAGCTTAGGAAGCGAAAAACTGTTTTTT. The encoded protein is CASSLGSEKLFF.

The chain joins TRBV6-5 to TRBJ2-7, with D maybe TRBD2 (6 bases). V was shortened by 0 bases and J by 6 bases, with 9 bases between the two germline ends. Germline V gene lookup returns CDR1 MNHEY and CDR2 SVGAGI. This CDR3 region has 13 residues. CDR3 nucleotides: TGTGCCAGCAGTTACTCTAGGACTACCGAGCAGTACGTC. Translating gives CASSYSRTTEQYV.

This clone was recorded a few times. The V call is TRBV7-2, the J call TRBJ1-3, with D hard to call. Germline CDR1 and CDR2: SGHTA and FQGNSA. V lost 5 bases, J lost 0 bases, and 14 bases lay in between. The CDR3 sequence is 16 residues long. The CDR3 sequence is CASSPAVLASGNTIYF. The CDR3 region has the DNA TGTGCCAGCAGCCCAGCGGTTTTGGCCTCTGGAAACACCATATATTTT. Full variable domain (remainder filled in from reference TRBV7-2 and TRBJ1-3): GAGVSQSPSNKVTEKGKDVELRCDPISGHTALYWYRQSLGQGLEFLIYFQGNSAPDKSGLPSDRFSAERTGGSVSTLTIQRTQQEDSAVYLCASSPAVLASGNTIYFGEGSWLTVV.

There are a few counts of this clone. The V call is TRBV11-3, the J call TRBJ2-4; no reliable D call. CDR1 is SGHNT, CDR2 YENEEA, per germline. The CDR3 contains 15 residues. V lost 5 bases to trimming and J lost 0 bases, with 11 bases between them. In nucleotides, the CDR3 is TGTGCCAGCAGCCCCCGGGTGATAGCCAAAAACATTCAGTACTTC. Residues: CASSPRVIAKNIQYF.

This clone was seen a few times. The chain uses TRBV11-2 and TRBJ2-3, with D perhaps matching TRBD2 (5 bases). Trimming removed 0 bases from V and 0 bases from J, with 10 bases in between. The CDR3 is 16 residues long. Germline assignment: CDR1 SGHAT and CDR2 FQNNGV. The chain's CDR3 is CASSLEPRTSTDTQYF. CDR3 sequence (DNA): TGTGCCAGCAGCTTAGAACCCCGGACTAGCACAGATACGCAGTATTTT.

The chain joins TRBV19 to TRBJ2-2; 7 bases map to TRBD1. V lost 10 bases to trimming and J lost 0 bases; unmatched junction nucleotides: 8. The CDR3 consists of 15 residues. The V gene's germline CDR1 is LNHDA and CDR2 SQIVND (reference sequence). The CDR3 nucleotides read TGTGCCACTACTGGTGGGACAGCGAACACCGGGGAGCTGTTTTTT. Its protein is CATTGGTANTGELFF.

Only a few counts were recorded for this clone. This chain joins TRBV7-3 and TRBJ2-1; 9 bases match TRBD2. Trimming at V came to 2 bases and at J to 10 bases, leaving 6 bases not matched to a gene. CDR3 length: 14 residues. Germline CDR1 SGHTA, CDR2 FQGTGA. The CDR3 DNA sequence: TGTGCCAGCAGCTTACTTGGGACTAGCTCGGAGCAGTTCTTC. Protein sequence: CASSLLGTSSEQFF.

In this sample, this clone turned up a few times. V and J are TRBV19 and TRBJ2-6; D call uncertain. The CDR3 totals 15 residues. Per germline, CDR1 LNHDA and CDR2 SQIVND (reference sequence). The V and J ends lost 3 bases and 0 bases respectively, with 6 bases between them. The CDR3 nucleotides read TGTGCCAGTAGTATCGCGGCCTCTGGGGCCAACGTCCTGACTTTC. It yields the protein CASSIAASGANVLTF.

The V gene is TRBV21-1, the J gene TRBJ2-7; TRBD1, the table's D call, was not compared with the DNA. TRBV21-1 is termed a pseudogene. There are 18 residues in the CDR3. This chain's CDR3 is CASTYFRPGQQLAYEQYV. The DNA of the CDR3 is TGTGCCAGCACATACTTCCGACCGGGACAGCAATTAGCCTACGAGCAGTACGTC.